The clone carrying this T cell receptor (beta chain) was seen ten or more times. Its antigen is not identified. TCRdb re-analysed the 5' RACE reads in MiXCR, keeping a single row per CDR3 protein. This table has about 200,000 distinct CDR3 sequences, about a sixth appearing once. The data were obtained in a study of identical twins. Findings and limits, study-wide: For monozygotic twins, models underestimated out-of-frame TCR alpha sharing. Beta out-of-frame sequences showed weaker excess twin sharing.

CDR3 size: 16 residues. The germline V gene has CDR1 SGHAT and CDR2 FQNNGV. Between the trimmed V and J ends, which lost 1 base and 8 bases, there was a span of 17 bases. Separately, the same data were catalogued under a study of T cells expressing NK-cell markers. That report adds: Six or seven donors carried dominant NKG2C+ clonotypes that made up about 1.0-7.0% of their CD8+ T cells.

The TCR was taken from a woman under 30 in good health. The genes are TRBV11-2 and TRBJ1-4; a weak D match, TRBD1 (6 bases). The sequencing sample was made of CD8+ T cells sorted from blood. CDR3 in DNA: TGTGCCAGCAGCTTAGCACCCTCGGCAGGGGACGAAAAACTGTTTTTT. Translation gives CASSLAPSAGDEKLFF.